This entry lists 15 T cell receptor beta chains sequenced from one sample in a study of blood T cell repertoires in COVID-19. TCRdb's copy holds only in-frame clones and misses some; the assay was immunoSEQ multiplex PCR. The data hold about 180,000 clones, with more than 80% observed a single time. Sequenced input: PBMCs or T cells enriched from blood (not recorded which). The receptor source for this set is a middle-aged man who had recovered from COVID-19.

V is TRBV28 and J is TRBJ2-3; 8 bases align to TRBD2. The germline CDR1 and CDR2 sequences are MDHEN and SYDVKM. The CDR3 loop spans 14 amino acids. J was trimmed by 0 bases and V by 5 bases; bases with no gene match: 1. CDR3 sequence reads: CASSPSGSTDTQYF. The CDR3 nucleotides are TGTGCCAGCAGTCCTAGCGGGAGCACAGATACGCAGTATTTT.

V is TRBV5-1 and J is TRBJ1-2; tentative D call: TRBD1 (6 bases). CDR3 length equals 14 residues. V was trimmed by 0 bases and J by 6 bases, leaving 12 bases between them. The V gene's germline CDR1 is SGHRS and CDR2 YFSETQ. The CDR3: CASSLEQGRDGYTF. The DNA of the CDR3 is TGCGCCAGCAGCTTGGAGCAGGGGCGGGATGGCTACACCTTC.

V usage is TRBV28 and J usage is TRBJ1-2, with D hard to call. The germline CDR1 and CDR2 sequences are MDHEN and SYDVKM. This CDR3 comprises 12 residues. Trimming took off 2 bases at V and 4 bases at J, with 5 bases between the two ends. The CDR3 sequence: CASSLPRYGYTF. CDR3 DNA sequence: TGTGCCAGCAGTTTACCCCGCTATGGCTACACCTTC.

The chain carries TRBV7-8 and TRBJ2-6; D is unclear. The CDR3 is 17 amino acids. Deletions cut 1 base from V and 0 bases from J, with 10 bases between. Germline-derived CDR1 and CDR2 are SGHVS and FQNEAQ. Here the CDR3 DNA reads TGTGCCAGCAGCTTAGGAGTTGTAGTCTCTGGGGCCAACGTCCTGACTTTC. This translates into CASSLGVVVSGANVLTF.

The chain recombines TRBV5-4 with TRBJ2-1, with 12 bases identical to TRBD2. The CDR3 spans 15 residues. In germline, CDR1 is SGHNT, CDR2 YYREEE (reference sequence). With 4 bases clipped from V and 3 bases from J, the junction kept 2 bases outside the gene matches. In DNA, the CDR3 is TGTGCCAGCAGCCCGGGACTAGCGGGCTACAATGAGCAGTTCTTC. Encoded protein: CASSPGLAGYNEQFF.

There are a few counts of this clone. The CDR3 reads CASSQPGDQPQHF. In nucleotides, the CDR3 is TGTGCCAGCAGCCAACCGGGGGATCAGCCCCAGCATTTT. V gene TRBV3-1 (or the pseudogene TRBV3-2) combines with J gene TRBJ1-5; the D gene is possibly TRBD1 (5 bases). Germline values: CDR1 LGHDT, CDR2 YNNKEL (reference sequence). V lost 2 bases, J lost 5 bases, and 7 bases lay in between. The CDR3 covers 13 residues.

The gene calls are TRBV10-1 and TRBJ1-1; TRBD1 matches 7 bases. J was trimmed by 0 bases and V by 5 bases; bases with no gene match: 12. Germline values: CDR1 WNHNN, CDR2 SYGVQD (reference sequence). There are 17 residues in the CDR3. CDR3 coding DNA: TGCGCCAGCAGTCCAGGGGGTCTGGAGGGTATGAACACTGAAGCTTTCTTT. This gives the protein CASSPGGLEGMNTEAFF.

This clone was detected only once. CDR3: CASSFFQGFFPEAFF. DNA of the CDR3: TGTGCCAGCAGCTTCTTCCAGGGTTTTTTTCCTGAAGCTTTCTTT. This rearrangement joins TRBV7-9 to TRBJ1-1; tentative D call: TRBD1 (5 bases). From germline, CDR1 is SEHNR and CDR2 FQNEAQ (reference sequence). V shed 3 bases and J shed 6 bases, with 17 bases lying between them. This CDR3 comprises 15 residues.

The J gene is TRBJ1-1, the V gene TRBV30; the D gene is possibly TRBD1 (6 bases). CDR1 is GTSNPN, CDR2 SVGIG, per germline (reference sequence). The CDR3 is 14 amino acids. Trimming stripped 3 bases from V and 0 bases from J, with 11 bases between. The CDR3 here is CAWRDRWVNTEAFF. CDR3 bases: TGTGCCTGGAGAGACAGGTGGGTGAACACTGAAGCTTTCTTT.

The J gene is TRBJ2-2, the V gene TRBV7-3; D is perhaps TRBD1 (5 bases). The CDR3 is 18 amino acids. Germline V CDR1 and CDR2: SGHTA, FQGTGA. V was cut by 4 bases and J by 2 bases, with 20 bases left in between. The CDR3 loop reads CASSSETEESPNTGELFF. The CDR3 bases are TGTGCCAGCAGCTCCGAGACAGAGGAAAGTCCCAACACCGGGGAGCTGTTTTTT.

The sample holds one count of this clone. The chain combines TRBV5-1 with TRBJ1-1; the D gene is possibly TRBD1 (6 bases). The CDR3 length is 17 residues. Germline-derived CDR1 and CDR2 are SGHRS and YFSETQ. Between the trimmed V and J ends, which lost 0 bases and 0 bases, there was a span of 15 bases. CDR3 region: CASSLGQGLGVNTEAFF. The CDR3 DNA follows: TGCGCCAGCAGCTTGGGCCAGGGGCTAGGGGTGAACACTGAAGCTTTCTTT.

The CDR3 loop reads CATSDRSQPQHF. The CDR3 bases are TGTGCCACCAGTGATCGGAGTCAGCCCCAGCATTTT. The chain employs TRBV24-1 and TRBJ1-5; D unresolved. The germline gives CDR1 KGHDR, CDR2 SFDVKD. V was clipped by 3 bases and J by 6 bases, with 5 bases between them. CDR3 size: 12 residues.

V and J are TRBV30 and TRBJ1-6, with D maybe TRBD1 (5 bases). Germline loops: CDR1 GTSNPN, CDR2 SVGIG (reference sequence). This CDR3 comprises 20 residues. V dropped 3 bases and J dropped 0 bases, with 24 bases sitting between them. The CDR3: CAWSFYAAGPPSSYNSPLHF. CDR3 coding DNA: TGTGCCTGGAGCTTTTACGCGGCAGGGCCCCCGAGCTCCTATAATTCACCCCTCCACTTT. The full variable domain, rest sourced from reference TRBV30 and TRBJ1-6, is SQTIHQWPATLVQPVGSPLSLECTVEGTSNPNLYWYRQAAGRGLQLLFYSVGIGQISSEVPQNLSASRPQDRQFILSSKKLLLSDSGFYLCAWSFYAAGPPSSYNSPLHFGNGTRLTVT.

CDR3 DNA sequence: TGTGCCAGCAGTTCCCCCGGGACAGAGCAGTTCTTC. Residues: CASSSPGTEQFF. V and J are TRBV27 and TRBJ2-1, with D perhaps TRBD1 (6 bases). Germline V gene sequence: CDR1 MNHEY, CDR2 SMNVEV (reference sequence). The CDR3 totals 12 residues. V dropped 4 bases and J dropped 10 bases, with 11 bases sitting between them.

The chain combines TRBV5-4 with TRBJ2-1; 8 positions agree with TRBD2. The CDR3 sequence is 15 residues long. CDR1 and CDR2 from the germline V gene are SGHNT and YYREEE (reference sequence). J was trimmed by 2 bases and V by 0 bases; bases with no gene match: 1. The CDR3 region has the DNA TGTGCCAGCAGCTTGGAACTAGCGGCCTACAATGAGCAGTTCTTC. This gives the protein CASSLELAAYNEQFF. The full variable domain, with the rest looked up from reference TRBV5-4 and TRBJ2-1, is ETGVTQSPTHLIKTRGQQVTLRCSSQSGHNTVSWYQQALGQGPQFIFQYYREEENGRGNFPPRFSGLQFPNYSSELNVNALELDDSALYLCASSLELAAYNEQFFGPGTRLTVL.